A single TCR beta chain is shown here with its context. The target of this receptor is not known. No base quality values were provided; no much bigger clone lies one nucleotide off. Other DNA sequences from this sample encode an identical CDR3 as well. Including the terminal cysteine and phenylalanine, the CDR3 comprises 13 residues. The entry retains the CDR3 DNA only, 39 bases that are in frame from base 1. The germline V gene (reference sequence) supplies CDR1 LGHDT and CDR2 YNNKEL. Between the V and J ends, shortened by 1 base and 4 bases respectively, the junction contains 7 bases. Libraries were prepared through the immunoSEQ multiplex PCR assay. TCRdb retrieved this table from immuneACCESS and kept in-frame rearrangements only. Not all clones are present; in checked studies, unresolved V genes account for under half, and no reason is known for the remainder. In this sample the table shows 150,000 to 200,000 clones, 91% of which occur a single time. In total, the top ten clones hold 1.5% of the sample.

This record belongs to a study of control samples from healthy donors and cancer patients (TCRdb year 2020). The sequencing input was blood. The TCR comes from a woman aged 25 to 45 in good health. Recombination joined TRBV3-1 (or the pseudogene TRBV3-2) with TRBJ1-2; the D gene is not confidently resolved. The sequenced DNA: TGTGCCAGCAGCCAAGGCGGTATCTATGGCTACACCTTC. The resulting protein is CASSQGGIYGYTF.